These T cell receptor beta chains were read from a single sample in a study of T cells after yellow fever vaccination. TCRdb recomputed calls from the 5' RACE reads with MiXCR, one row per CDR3 protein. The sample records some 9,600 distinct CDR3 sequences, around 4.7% being singletons. Here the sequenced sample was PBMCs, either bulk or a sorted T-cell subset (CD4+, CD8+, memory, or dextramer-sorted; not recorded which), taken roughly 14 days after the first yellow fever vaccination. These receptors all come from a man aged 18 to 29 who received the YFV17D yellow fever vaccine. CDR3s include the opening cysteine and the closing phenylalanine or tryptophan. Each record gives: clone size, J gene, D gene, V gene, CDR3 protein, CDR3 DNA. D genes are given only for firm matches. Not every row has a clone size; where given, it reads once, few, many or a size class.

many | TRBJ1-6 | TRBD1 | TRBV7-6 | CASSPLGGQGNSPLHF | TGTGCCAGCAGCCCTCTCGGGGGACAGGGAAATTCACCCCTCCACTTT
many | TRBJ1-5 | TRBD1 | TRBV4-1 | CASSQEGTGGNQPQHF | TGCGCCAGCAGCCAAGAAGGGACAGGAGGTAATCAGCCCCAGCATTTT
medium-sized | TRBJ2-1 | . | TRBV7-3 | CASSLTRWGDEQFF | TGTGCCAGCAGCTTAACCCGTTGGGGAGATGAGCAGTTCTTC
medium-sized | TRBJ1-5 | . | TRBV12-3/TRBV12-4 | CASRSGVYSNQPQHF | TGTGCCAGCAGATCAGGGGTCTATAGCAATCAGCCCCAGCATTTT
medium-sized | TRBJ2-1 | TRBD1 | TRBV20-1 | CSASGTGGTEQFF | TGCAGTGCTAGTGGGACAGGGGGCACTGAGCAGTTCTTC
medium-sized | TRBJ2-1 | . | TRBV11-3 | CASSPGAYNEQFF | TGTGCCAGCAGCCCCGGTGCCTACAATGAGCAGTTCTTC
many | TRBJ1-3 | . | TRBV7-2 | CASSRGNTIYF | TGTGCCAGCAGCCGTGGAAACACCATATATTTT
few | TRBJ2-2 | TRBD1 | TRBV5-4 | CASTDRGQDTGELFF | TGTGCCAGCACGGACAGGGGGCAGGACACCGGGGAGCTGTTTTTT
many | TRBJ2-2 | . | TRBV7-2 | CASSPYTGELFF | TGTGCCAGCAGCCCTTACACCGGGGAGCTGTTTTTT
many | TRBJ1-5 | . | TRBV2 | CASSASGGNQPQHF | TGTGCCAGCAGCGCATCAGGGGGCAATCAGCCCCAGCATTTT
medium-sized | TRBJ1-1 | . | TRBV12-3/TRBV12-4 | CASSLGPYSEAFF | TGTGCCAGCAGCCTCGGACCTTACTCTGAAGCTTTCTTT
many | TRBJ1-2 | . | TRBV6-5 | CASSYARVNYGYTF | TGTGCCAGCAGTTACGCCAGGGTCAACTATGGCTACACCTTC
many | TRBJ1-5 | TRBD1 | TRBV6-5 | CASSPQGAKRQPQHF | TGTGCCAGCAGTCCACAGGGGGCGAAAAGGCAGCCCCAGCATTTT
many | TRBJ2-1 | . | TRBV5-4 | CASSLDSNEQFF | TGTGCCAGCAGCTTGGATAGCAATGAGCAGTTCTTC
few | TRBJ1-5 | TRBD1 | TRBV4-1 | CASSQTPGQGGQPQHF | TGCGCCAGCAGCCAAACACCGGGACAGGGCGGTCAGCCCCAGCATTTT
medium-sized | TRBJ2-3 | TRBD2 | TRBV7-2 | CASRRAGGLSTDTQYF | TGTGCCAGCAGACGAGCGGGGGGGCTAAGCACAGATACGCAGTATTTT
many | TRBJ1-2 | TRBD1 | TRBV12-3/TRBV12-4 | CASIRRQGEGYTF | TGTGCCAGCATCCGGAGACAGGGAGAAGGCTACACCTTC
medium-sized | TRBJ2-5 | . | TRBV6-5 | CASSLLLGDSGETQYF | TGTGCCAGCAGTCTGTTACTAGGGGATTCGGGAGAGACCCAGTACTTC
medium-sized | TRBJ2-5 | TRBD2 | TRBV7-2 | CASSANLAGPLSRETQYF | TGTGCCAGCAGCGCCAATCTAGCGGGGCCCCTTAGTCGGGAGACCCAGTACTTC
many | TRBJ2-2 | . | TRBV5-4 | CASSVPAGELFF | TGTGCCAGCAGCGTACCAGCCGGGGAGCTGTTTTTT
many | TRBJ2-3 | . | TRBV5-1 | CASSLGGTSTDTQYF | TGCGCCAGCAGCTTGGGTGGGACTAGCACAGATACGCAGTATTTT
. | TRBJ2-2 | . | TRBV3-1 | CASCQLSGPANTGELFF | TGTGCCTCCTGCCAATTATCTGGGCCGGCGAACACCGGGGAGCTGTTTTTT
medium-sized | TRBJ2-5 | TRBD1 | TRBV5-1 | CASSLGDRGQETQYF | TGCGCCAGCAGCTTGGGGGACAGGGGGCAAGAGACCCAGTACTTC
medium-sized | TRBJ1-1 | . | TRBV25-1 | CASRGGVWTEAFF | TGTGCCAGCAGAGGCGGGGTGTGGACTGAAGCTTTCTTT
medium-sized | TRBJ2-7 | . | TRBV21-1 | CASSKKGQTYEQYF | TGTGCCAGCAGCAAAAAGGGACAAACCTACGAGCAGTACTTC
many | TRBJ1-1 | TRBD1 | TRBV12-3/TRBV12-4 | CASSATGTTEAFF | TGTGCCAGCAGTGCGACAGGGACCACTGAAGCTTTCTTT
many | TRBJ1-1 | . | TRBV19 | CASTPLGGTEAFF | TGTGCCAGTACTCCCCTAGGGGGGACTGAAGCTTTCTTT
medium-sized | TRBJ2-7 | TRBD2 | TRBV4-3 | CASSQDQRGPYEQYF | TGCGCCAGCAGCCAAGATCAGCGGGGGCCCTACGAGCAGTACTTC
medium-sized | TRBJ1-5 | . | TRBV21-1 | CAPGGWGQPQHF | TGTGCCCCCGGGGGTTGGGGGCAGCCCCAGCATTTT
. | TRBJ2-2 | TRBD1 | TRBV7-2 | CASSLAQGDGELFF | TGTGCCAGCAGCTTAGCCCAGGGGGACGGGGAGCTGTTTTTT
many | TRBJ2-1 | TRBD1 | TRBV15 | CATSSKGGQGSYNEQFF | TGTGCCACCAGCTCCAAGGGGGGACAGGGCTCCTACAATGAGCAGTTCTTC
medium-sized | TRBJ1-1 | . | TRBV3-1 | CASSQGVNTEAFF | TGTGCCAGCAGCCAAGGGGTGAACACTGAAGCTTTCTTT
medium-sized | TRBJ1-1 | . | TRBV7-2 | CASSLDPVMNTEAFF | TGTGCCAGCAGCTTAGACCCGGTAATGAACACTGAAGCTTTCTTT
medium-sized | TRBJ2-1 | . | TRBV29-1 | CSVAPRYNEQFF | TGCAGCGTTGCTCCCCGCTACAATGAGCAGTTCTTC
medium-sized | TRBJ2-3 | . | TRBV7-2 | CASSLESWDTQYF | TGTGCCAGCAGCTTAGAGTCTTGGGATACGCAGTATTTT
medium-sized | TRBJ2-7 | TRBD1 | TRBV10-3 | CAISEGQGAHEQYF | TGTGCCATCAGTGAGGGACAGGGGGCCCACGAGCAGTACTTC
medium-sized | TRBJ2-3 | . | TRBV5-1 | CASSWTGGADTQYF | TGCGCCAGCAGCTGGACAGGAGGGGCGGATACGCAGTATTTT
medium-sized | TRBJ1-2 | . | TRBV12-3/TRBV12-4 | CASSLAGPYGYTF | TGTGCCAGCAGTTTGGCAGGTCCATATGGCTACACCTTC
many | TRBJ1-2 | . | TRBV12-3/TRBV12-4 | CASSPGTHYGYTF | TGTGCCAGCAGTCCGGGGACCCACTATGGCTACACCTTC
many | TRBJ2-1 | . | TRBV7-2 | CASSLARLEGENEQFF | TGTGCCAGCAGCTTAGCCCGTCTAGAAGGTGAGAATGAGCAGTTCTTC
many | TRBJ2-1 | TRBD1 | TRBV7-6 | CASSSRGRGSYNEQFF | TGTGCCAGCAGCTCGAGGGGGCGCGGGTCCTACAATGAGCAGTTCTTC
many | TRBJ2-3 | . | TRBV7-3 | CASSPRRTSTDTQYF | TGTGCCAGCAGCCCTAGGAGGACTAGCACAGATACGCAGTATTTT
medium-sized | TRBJ2-1 | TRBD2 | TRBV10-3 | CAIRGTRGDNEQFF | TGTGCCATCAGAGGGACTAGGGGAGACAATGAGCAGTTCTTC
. | TRBJ1-6 | . | TRBV28 | CASSPGPPRCF | TGTGCCAGCAGCCCGGGGCCCCCCCGCTGCTTT
many | TRBJ2-1 | . | TRBV7-9 | CASAERGPAVF | TGTGCCAGCGCGGAGAGGGGACCGGCGGTCTTC
medium-sized | TRBJ2-3 | . | TRBV7-2 | CASSFSLGGPDTQYF | TGTGCCAGCAGCTTTTCATTAGGGGGACCGGATACGCAGTATTTT
. | TRBJ1-2 | . | TRBV6-1 | CASSEGPPFGGYTF | TGTGCCAGCTCCGAAGGGCCGCCTTTTGGTGGCTACACCTTC
many | TRBJ1-2 | TRBD1 | TRBV5-4 | CASSSRDRENYGYTF | TGTGCCAGCAGCTCCCGGGACAGAGAAAACTATGGCTACACCTTC
many | TRBJ1-3 | . | TRBV5-1 | CASSSGRDSGNTIYF | TGCGCCAGCAGCTCGGGACGGGACTCTGGAAACACCATATATTTT
many | TRBJ1-2 | . | TRBV20-1 | CSARGGAGYTF | TGCAGTGCTAGAGGGGGGGCGGGCTACACCTTC
many | TRBJ1-5 | . | TRBV29-1 | CSAQDPNQPQHF | TGCAGCGCCCAGGACCCTAATCAGCCCCAGCATTTT
many | TRBJ1-4 | TRBD1 | TRBV4-2 | CASSQDWDSVNEKLFF | TGTGCCAGCAGCCAAGATTGGGACAGCGTTAATGAAAAACTGTTTTTT
many | TRBJ1-2 | . | TRBV4-2 | CASSQEQSDYGYTF | TGTGCCAGCAGCCAAGAACAGAGTGATTATGGCTACACCTTC